The clone carrying this T cell receptor (beta chain) has just a few counts. The target antigen is unknown. Sequenced with the Oncomine TCR Beta short-read assay was DNA taken from cultured CD4+ T cells. TCRdb reprocessed the PCR reads with MiXCR, giving one entry per CDR3 protein. Of about 3,700 distinct CDR3 sequences listed, just over 20% are singletons. These data belong to a study of vaccination and CD4 T cells after COVID-19. Turning to the study itself: The cells in question were stimulated using overlapping spike peptides derived from SARS-CoV-2, HCoV-NL63, HCoV-OC43 and HCoV-229E.

Trimming took 6 bases from V and 9 from J; bases not matched to a gene: 5. The CDR3 is 14 residues long. Germline CDR1 MNHNS, CDR2 SASEGT. Indicated treatment: roughly 10-day PBMC culture with coronavirus spike peptide pools or control peptides (ViraFEST assay). ViraFEST enlarged antigen-specific T cell populations with peptide pools and afterwards sequenced TCRs. Roughly 2.1 million PBMCs went into each well for culture with approximately 9.4 IU/ml IL-2 and 7.5 to 10 ug/ml peptide pools. CD4+ T cells were isolated by negative selection after more than 8 days of culture. Material for sequencing was CD4+ T cells from blood, cultured in vitro. The rearrangement links TRBV6-1 to TRBJ1-6; 10 bases are a match to TRBD1. This sequence originates from a human donor who had recovered from COVID-19. Written as DNA, the CDR3 is TGTGCCAGCAGGGGACAGGGGAATAGTTCACCCCTCCACTTT. Protein product: CASRGQGNSSPLHF.